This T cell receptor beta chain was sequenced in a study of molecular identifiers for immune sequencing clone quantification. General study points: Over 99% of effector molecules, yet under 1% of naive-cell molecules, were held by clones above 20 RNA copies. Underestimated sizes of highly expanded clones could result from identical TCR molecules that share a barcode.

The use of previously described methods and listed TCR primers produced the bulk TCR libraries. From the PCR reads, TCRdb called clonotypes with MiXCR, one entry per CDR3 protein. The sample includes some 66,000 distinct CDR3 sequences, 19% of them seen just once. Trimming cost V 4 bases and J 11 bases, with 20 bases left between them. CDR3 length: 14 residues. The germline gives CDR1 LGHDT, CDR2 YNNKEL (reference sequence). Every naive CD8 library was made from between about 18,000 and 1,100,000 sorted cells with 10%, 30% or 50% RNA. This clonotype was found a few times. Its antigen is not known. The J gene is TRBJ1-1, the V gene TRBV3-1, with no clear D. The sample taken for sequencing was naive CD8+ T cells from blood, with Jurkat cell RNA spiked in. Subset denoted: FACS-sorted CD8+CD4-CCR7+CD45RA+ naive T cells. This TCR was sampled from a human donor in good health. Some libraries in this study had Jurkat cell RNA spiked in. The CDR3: CASSLQDEVSRAFF. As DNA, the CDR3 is TGTGCCAGCAGCCTACAAGATGAGGTCTCTCGCGCTTTCTTT. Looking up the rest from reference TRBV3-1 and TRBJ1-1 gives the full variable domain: DTAVSQTPKYLVTQMGNDKSIKCEQNLGHDTMYWYKQDSKKFLKIMFSYNNKELIINETVPNRFSPKSPDKAHLNLHINSLELGDSAVYFCASSLQDEVSRAFFGQGTRLTVV.